A selection of T cell receptor beta chains follows, all from one sample in a study of shared clonotypes between healthy human individuals. Produced via immunoSEQ multiplex PCR; TCRdb's table is partial and in-frame only. Found here are about 2.4 million clones, roughly 93% of them singletons; the top ten hold about 0.38%. The sequencing sample was made of naive CD4+ T cells from PBMCs. The receptors derive from a man between 18 and 35 years old in good health. Some clones in this sample may be carry-over from other donors' samples. Each CDR3 is given with its conserved first and last residue. Each record gives: D gene, clone size, J gene, V gene, CDR3 protein, CDR3 DNA. D genes are given only for firm matches. Clone sizes are given selectively: once, few, many, or a class where the clone is expanded.

>NA|NA|TRBJ1-3|TRBV18
CASSPYGNSGNTIYF
TGTGCCAGCTCACCGTACGGCAACTCTGGAAACACCATATATTTT
>TRBD2|NA|TRBJ2-5|TRBV9
CASSIAGAEAQYF
TGTGCCAGCAGCATAGCGGGAGCGGAGGCCCAGTACTTC
>NA|NA|TRBJ1-1|TRBV10-1
CASSENTLAFF
TGCGCCAGCAGTGAGAACACCCTAGCTTTCTTT
>NA|NA|TRBJ2-3|TRBV5-4
CASSSKSGSTDTQYF
TGTGCCAGCAGCTCAAAGTCCGGAAGCACAGATACGCAGTATTTT
>TRBD1|NA|TRBJ2-2|TRBV7-6
CASSRTGFNTGELFF
TGTGCCAGCAGCAGGACAGGGTTTAACACCGGGGAGCTGTTTTTT
>NA|NA|TRBJ2-3|TRBV4-3
CASSQDWGEALSDTQYF
TGCGCCAGCAGCCAAGATTGGGGGGAGGCTTTATCAGATACGCAGTATTTT
>NA|NA|TRBJ2-7|TRBV10-1
CASSESGGIHEQYF
TGCGCCAGCAGTGAGTCGGGGGGTATCCACGAGCAGTACTTC
>NA|NA|TRBJ1-2|TRBV18
CASSPGMAENGYTF
TGTGCCAGCTCACCAGGTATGGCAGAAAATGGCTACACCTTC
>NA|NA|TRBJ1-3|TRBV18
CASSQQGVGNTIYF
TGTGCCAGCTCACAGCAGGGCGTTGGAAACACCATATATTTT
>NA|few|TRBJ1-1|TRBV28
CASSSGTVNTEAFF
TGTGCCAGCAGTTCCGGGACGGTGAACACTGAAGCTTTCTTT
>TRBD2|NA|TRBJ2-5|TRBV5-6
CASSLPPGLAGAGETQYF
TGTGCCAGCAGCTTGCCTCCGGGACTAGCGGGAGCGGGCGAGACCCAGTACTTC
>NA|NA|TRBJ1-2|TRBV7-3
CASSPGYKTYGYTF
TGTGCCAGCAGCCCGGGCTACAAAACCTATGGCTACACCTTC
>NA|NA|TRBJ2-1|TRBV30
CAWNNGGGGDEQFF
TGTGCCTGGAACAACGGAGGGGGCGGGGATGAGCAGTTCTTC
>NA|NA|TRBJ2-2|TRBV9
CASSSPPAGPTGELFF
TGTGCCAGCAGCTCCCCCCCGGCGGGACCAACCGGGGAGCTGTTTTTT
>TRBD2|NA|TRBJ2-7|TRBV28
CASSPSGSERYEQYF
TGTGCCAGCAGTCCCAGCGGGAGTGAGCGGTACGAGCAGTACTTC
>NA|NA|TRBJ1-1|TRBV18
CASSPVTVSVNTEAFF
TGTGCCAGCTCACCCGTCACAGTCTCTGTGAACACTGAAGCTTTCTTT
>NA|NA|TRBJ2-2|TRBV21-1
CASPPPGQGNTGELFF
TGTGCCAGCCCCCCCCCGGGACAGGGGAACACCGGGGAGCTGTTTTTT
>TRBD1|once|TRBJ1-5|TRBV15
CATSPRDRNQPQHF
TGTGCCACCAGCCCCCGGGACAGGAATCAGCCCCAGCATTTT
>NA|NA|TRBJ1-2|TRBV5-1
CASSLALTANYGYTF
TGCGCCAGCAGCTTGGCGTTGACCGCCAACTATGGCTACACCTTC
>NA|NA|TRBJ1-5|TRBV25-1
CASSEPGFNQPQHF
TGTGCCAGCAGTGAACCCGGGTTCAATCAGCCCCAGCATTTT
>NA|NA|TRBJ2-3|TRBV15
CATSVRDTLTDTQYF
TGTGCCACCAGCGTCCGGGACACACTCACAGATACGCAGTATTTT
>NA|NA|TRBJ2-3|TRBV7-3
CASSLIGATQYF
TGTGCCAGCAGCTTAATAGGGGCTACGCAGTATTTT
>NA|NA|TRBJ2-2|TRBV2
CASWREVGAGELFF
TGTGCCAGCTGGAGGGAGGTCGGTGCCGGGGAGCTGTTTTTT
>NA|NA|TRBJ1-1|TRBV18
CASSLQGGNTEAFF
TGTGCCAGCTCACTCCAGGGAGGAAACACTGAAGCTTTCTTT
>TRBD1|NA|TRBJ1-2|TRBV6-6
CASSYADRVGYGYTF
TGTGCCAGCAGTTACGCCGACAGGGTAGGCTATGGCTACACCTTC
>NA|NA|TRBJ1-3|TRBV2
CASSRDSGNTIYF
TGTGCCAGCAGTCGAGACTCTGGAAACACCATATATTTT
>TRBD2|once|TRBJ2-7|TRBV28
CASSLPSGETYEQYF
TGTGCCAGCAGTCTCCCGAGCGGGGAGACCTACGAGCAGTACTTC
>NA|NA|TRBJ2-7|TRBV6-5
CASSFSTEYEQYF
TGTGCCAGCAGTTTTTCGACAGAGTACGAGCAGTACTTC
>TRBD1|NA|TRBJ2-2|TRBV6-1
CASSQTTGATGELFF
TGTGCCAGCAGCCAGACGACAGGGGCCACCGGGGAGCTGTTTTTT
>NA|NA|TRBJ1-1|TRBV5-1
CASSLFGGTEAFF
TGCGCCAGCAGCTTGTTCGGGGGCACTGAAGCTTTCTTT
>NA|NA|TRBJ1-5|TRBV9
CASSVSIDQPQHF
TGTGCCAGCAGCGTGTCGATTGATCAGCCCCAGCATTTT
>TRBD2|NA|TRBJ2-3|TRBV5-1
CASTSGGTDTQYF
TGCGCCAGCACTAGCGGTGGCACAGATACGCAGTATTTT
>NA|NA|TRBJ2-2|TRBV7-9
CASSLFSGQNTGELFF
TGTGCCAGCAGCTTATTTTCGGGACAGAACACCGGGGAGCTGTTTTTT
>TRBD2|NA|TRBJ2-3|TRBV5-4
CASSPLSSGRTDTQYF
TGTGCCAGCAGCCCCCTGTCTAGCGGGAGAACAGATACGCAGTATTTT
>TRBD1|NA|TRBJ2-7|TRBV28
CASSSSGQGKGEQYF
TGTGCCAGCAGTTCCTCCGGACAGGGGAAGGGCGAGCAGTACTTC
>NA|NA|TRBJ2-1|TRBV4-2
CASSQAGVGGPVNEQFF
TGTGCCAGCAGCCAGGCCGGGGTTGGCGGCCCGGTCAATGAGCAGTTCTTC
>NA|NA|TRBJ1-5|TRBV15
CATSARGPSGVSQHF
TGTGCCACCAGCGCCCGGGGACCCTCCGGAGTGTCCCAGCATTTT
>NA|NA|TRBJ1-2|TRBV7-2
CASSLGINYGYTF
TGTGCCAGCAGCTTGGGGATTAACTATGGCTACACCTTC
>NA|NA|TRBJ2-2|TRBV2
CASRVRINTGELFF
TGTGCCAGCAGGGTCCGAATCAACACCGGGGAGCTGTTTTTT
>TRBD2|NA|TRBJ2-7|TRBV7-9
CASSTGLAGGVGYEQYF
TGTGCCAGCAGCACCGGACTAGCGGGAGGAGTAGGATACGAGCAGTACTTC
>NA|NA|TRBJ2-7|TRBV28
CASRPDEYEQYF
TGTGCCAGCAGACCTGACGAGTACGAGCAGTACTTC
>NA|few|TRBJ1-5|TRBV7-9
CASSLEGQPQHF
TGTGCCAGCAGCTTAGAAGGGCAGCCCCAGCATTTT
>NA|few|TRBJ1-1|TRBV2
CASSVGSPEAFF
TGTGCCAGCAGTGTAGGGTCGCCTGAAGCTTTCTTT